These 11 T cell receptor beta chains originate from one sample sequenced in a study of early stage breast cancer tumors (dated by TCRdb to the late 2010s). Library preparation employed the immunoSEQ multiplex PCR assay. This immuneACCESS table, as held by TCRdb, lists in-frame sequences with V and J called but not all clones. Of the missing ones, under half trace to an unresolved V gene in checked studies; the others have no known cause. For this sample there are about 70,000 clones; over 80% appear just once. The leading ten clones occupy around 5% of the sample. Sequenced sample: blood. Source of these receptors: a middle-aged person with breast cancer.

V and J are TRBV11-3 and TRBJ2-3; D remains unclear. V dropped 4 bases and J dropped 3 bases, with 5 bases sitting between them. CDR1 and CDR2 from the germline V gene are SGHNT and YENEEA. The CDR3 has 12 amino acids. This CDR3 is CASSSETDTQYF. CDR3 DNA sequence: TGTGCCAGCAGCTCCGAAACAGATACGCAGTATTTT.

CDR3 sequence (DNA): TGTGCCAGCAGCTCCGGACTAGCGGGAGTGGGAGTAGGCACAGATACGCAGTATTTT. Translation gives CASSSGLAGVGVGTDTQYF. The rearrangement uses TRBV7-8 and TRBJ2-3, with 13 bases identical to TRBD2. The CDR3 is made up of 19 amino acids. Germline CDR1 and CDR2: SGHVS and FQNEAQ. J was trimmed by 1 base and V by 4 bases; bases with no gene match: 11.

V is TRBV29-1 and J is TRBJ1-5; unclear D gene. Germline V CDR1 and CDR2: SQVTM, ANQGSEA. The CDR3 runs 13 residues. Between the trimmed V and J ends, which lost 1 base and 6 bases, there was a span of 10 bases. The CDR3 loop is CSVEGGKGQPQHF. The CDR3 DNA sequence: TGCAGCGTTGAAGGGGGAAAGGGTCAGCCCCAGCATTTT. Based on the CDR3 plus reference TRBV29-1 and TRBJ1-5, the full variable domain is SAVISQKPSRDICQRGTSLTIQCQVDSQVTMMFWYRQQPGQSLTLIATANQGSEATYESGFVIDKFPISRPNLTFSTLTVSNMSPEDSSIYLCSVEGGKGQPQHFGDGTRLSIL.

A few counts support this clone. The rearrangement uses TRBV5-1 and TRBJ2-3; TRBD2 is a possible D gene (5 bases). V lost 6 bases and J 0 bases, leaving 8 bases between the germline ends. CDR3 length: 13 residues. Germline CDR1 and CDR2: SGHRS and YFSETQ. The CDR3 loop reads CASKEVSTDTQYF. The CDR3 DNA sequence: TGCGCCAGCAAGGAGGTTAGCACAGATACGCAGTATTTT.

The chain is built from TRBV11-2 and TRBJ2-2, with D tentatively TRBD1 or TRBD2 (7 bases each). V was pared by 10 bases and J by 4 bases, with 16 bases between. From germline, CDR1 is SGHAT and CDR2 FQNNGV. The CDR3 extends over 14 amino acids. This CDR3 reads CATRGGLFTGELFF. The DNA for the CDR3 is TGTGCCACCAGGGGGGGACTCTTCACCGGGGAGCTGTTTTTT. The full variable domain, rest sourced from reference TRBV11-2 and TRBJ2-2, is EAGVAQSPRYKIIEKRQSVAFWCNPISGHATLYWYQQILGQGPKLLIQFQNNGVVDDSQLPKDRFSAERLKGVDSTLKIQPAKLEDSAVYLCATRGGLFTGELFFGEGSRLTVL.

V usage is TRBV6-1 and J usage is TRBJ1-5, with 10 bases matching TRBD1. This CDR3 comprises 14 residues. The germline CDR1 and CDR2 sequences are MNHNS and SASEGT. V lost 6 bases to trimming and J lost 7 bases; unmatched junction nucleotides: 6. CDR3 coding DNA: TGTGCCAGCAGCCCGGGACAGGGGTTGCAGCCCCAGCATTTT. Translated: CASSPGQGLQPQHF.

This sequence joins TRBV27 and TRBJ1-2; tentatively, D is TRBD1 (5 bases). The CDR3 contains 14 residues. V was shortened by 3 bases and J by 2 bases, with 10 bases between the two germline ends. The germline gives CDR1 MNHEY, CDR2 SMNVEV (reference sequence). The CDR3: CASSFSGLNYGYTF. The CDR3 DNA is TGTGCCAGCAGTTTCTCAGGGTTGAACTATGGCTACACCTTC.

This chain joins TRBV6-5 and TRBJ1-1, with 9 positions matching TRBD1. Germline V gives CDR1 MNHEY, CDR2 SVGAGI. V shed 6 bases, J shed 3 bases, and the junction held 5 bases outside the gene matches. This CDR3 contains 14 residues. The CDR3 DNA reads TGTGCCAGCAGGGACAGGGGAAGGTACACTGAAGCTTTCTTT. It codes for CASRDRGRYTEAFF.

The V and J genes are TRBV9 and TRBJ2-2, with D possibly TRBD1 on 5 matching bases. This CDR3 is 15 amino acids long. CDR1 is SGDLS and CDR2 is YYNGEE in the germline V gene. Trimming left V 3 bases short and J 5 bases short, with 14 bases between. The CDR3 protein is CASSAFLTETGELFF. The DNA for the CDR3 is TGTGCCAGCAGCGCATTTTTGACAGAAACCGGGGAGCTGTTTTTT.

The chain carries TRBV18 and TRBJ1-1; the D is unclear. CDR3 length: 13 amino acids. The germline V and J ends were trimmed by 0 bases and 3 bases, with 5 bases remaining between them. Germline lookup yields CDR1 KGHSH and CDR2 LQKENI. The CDR3 loop is CASSPPGYTEAFF. DNA of the CDR3: TGTGCCAGCTCACCACCAGGGTACACTGAAGCTTTCTTT. Looking up the rest from reference TRBV18 and TRBJ1-1 gives the full variable domain: NAGVMQNPRHLVRRRGQEARLRCSPMKGHSHVYWYRQLPEEGLKFMVYLQKENIIDESGMPKERFSAEFPKEGPSILRIQQVVRGDSAAYFCASSPPGYTEAFFGQGTRLTVV.

The CDR3 spells CASSLREDQQFF. The DNA for the CDR3 is TGTGCCAGCAGCTTACGGGAGGACCAGCAGTTCTTC. The chain has TRBV7-9 and TRBJ2-1; TRBD2 agrees at 7 bases. There are 12 residues in the CDR3. Germline lookup yields CDR1 SEHNR and CDR2 FQNEAQ (reference sequence). The trim removed 2 bases at V and 11 bases at J, leaving 3 bases unmatched.